This note documents a single T cell receptor beta chain sequence. This sample stems from a study of T-cell memory formation after mild COVID-19. Sample barcodes and UMIs were carried by the TCR alpha and TCR beta cDNA libraries that 5'RACE generated with constant-segment primers. TCRdb re-called the 5' RACE reads with MiXCR, one entry per CDR3 protein. Altogether around 470,000 distinct CDR3 sequences are present, 20% being singletons, with the ten largest covering roughly 8.4%. With 6 bases clipped from V and 0 bases from J, the junction kept 7 bases outside the gene matches. The CDR3 extends over 15 amino acids.

This chain links TRBV12-3 or TRBV12-4 with TRBJ1-2, with 7 bases fitting TRBD1. The sample taken for sequencing was PBMCs or a T cell subset sorted from them (not recorded which). This clonotype originated in an adult woman who had mild COVID-19 (a few samples of this study predate the infection). Cell type and time point are not known. CDR3: CASSLMDRTNYGYTF. CDR3 DNA: TGTGCCAGCAGCCTTATGGACAGGACTAACTATGGCTACACCTTC.